Listed below are T cell receptor beta chains from one sample, sequenced in a study of T cells in Graves' hyperthyroidism and ophthalmopathy. One entry per CDR3 protein, called by TCRdb with MiXCR from the multiplex PCR reads. The sample has hundreds of thousands of distinct CDR3 sequences, approximately 14% seen once; the top ten hold roughly 10%. Sequences were obtained from blood. These receptor sequences come from a woman under 30 with Graves' hyperthyroidism. CDR3s include the opening cysteine and the closing phenylalanine or tryptophan. A D gene is named only where the DNA matches it firmly. Rows may omit the clone size; those that give it use once, few, many or a size class.

d_gene	j_gene	abundance	v_gene	CDR3aa	CDR3nt
.	TRBJ1-5	few	TRBV19	CASDGGGYSNQPQHF	TGTGCCAGTGACGGGGGGGGGTATAGCAATCAGCCCCAGCATTTT
.	TRBJ2-5	many	TRBV18	CASSPSSPLPETQYF	TGTGCCAGCTCACCATCTTCGCCCCTTCCGGAGACCCAGTACTTC
.	TRBJ1-6	many	TRBV11-2	CASSLRIVGSSYNSPLHF	TGTGCCAGCAGCTTACGGATTGTCGGGAGCTCCTATAATTCACCCCTCCACTTT
TRBD1	TRBJ2-5	.	TRBV6-1	CASSRNSGTGTETQYF	TGTGCCAGCAGCCGTAATTCCGGGACAGGGACAGAGACCCAGTACTTC
.	TRBJ1-1	.	TRBV12-3/TRBV12-4	CASRGRDGGSTEAFF	TGTGCCAGCAGGGGGCGGGATGGCGGAAGCACTGAAGCTTTCTTT
.	TRBJ1-2	many	TRBV2	CAGAQGVLRGNYGYTF	TGTGCCGGAGCACAGGGTGTGTTGAGAGGAAACTATGGCTACACCTTC
TRBD2	TRBJ2-1	.	TRBV14	CASSPLPGQGLAGGEQFF	TGTGCCAGCAGCCCCCTCCCGGGACAGGGACTAGCGGGAGGTGAGCAGTTCTTC
.	TRBJ2-3	many	TRBV20-1	CSARWLYRADTQYF	TGCAGTGCTAGATGGCTCTATAGGGCAGATACGCAGTATTTT
.	TRBJ1-1	.	TRBV15	CATSSHRNTEAFF	TGTGCCACCAGCAGTCACAGGAACACTGAAGCTTTCTTT
TRBD2	TRBJ2-1	few	TRBV28	CASTASGSRDGQFF	TGTGCCAGCACCGCTAGCGGGAGTCGCGATGGGCAGTTCTTC
.	TRBJ1-1	many	TRBV5-1	CASSLRANTEAFF	TGCGCCAGCAGCTTACGGGCGAACACTGAAGCTTTCTTT
TRBD2	TRBJ2-1	.	TRBV12-3/TRBV12-4	CASTPRKSGSYEQFF	TGTGCCAGCACCCCGAGGAAGAGCGGGAGTTACGAGCAGTTCTTC
TRBD2	TRBJ2-7	.	TRBV9	CASSVGGLAGSRPYEQYF	TGTGCCAGCAGCGTAGGGGGGCTAGCGGGTTCCCGACCCTACGAGCAGTACTTC
.	TRBJ1-1	few	TRBV14	CASSQVGRGGAFF	TGTGCCAGCAGCCAAGTTGGCCGGGGTGGCGCTTTCTTT
.	TRBJ2-1	.	TRBV7-2	CASSSARHDEQFF	TGTGCCAGCAGCAGTGCGAGGCATGATGAGCAGTTCTTC
.	TRBJ2-2	.	TRBV5-5	CASSLERGDTGELFF	TGTGCCAGCAGCTTGGAAAGGGGAGACACCGGGGAGCTGTTTTTT
.	TRBJ1-5	few	TRBV20-1	CSAREGGGQPQHF	TGCAGTGCTCGAGAGGGGGGAGGCCAGCCCCAGCATTTT
.	TRBJ1-6	many	TRBV30	CAWSATADSPLHF	TGTGCCTGGAGCGCGACAGCCGATTCACCCCTCCACTTT
TRBD1	TRBJ1-5	many	TRBV20-1	CSARDPRDREPQHF	TGCAGTGCTAGAGACCCCCGGGACAGAGAGCCCCAGCATTTT
.	TRBJ1-1	.	TRBV30	CAGTQLWGGSTEAFF	TGTGCCGGGACCCAGCTTTGGGGCGGGAGCACTGAAGCTTTCTTT
TRBD1	TRBJ2-7	many	TRBV4-1	CASSLERDRGYEQYF	TGCGCCAGCAGCCTAGAACGGGACAGGGGTTACGAGCAGTACTTC
.	TRBJ1-2	many	TRBV4-2	CASSQGEGMGGYTF	TGTGCCAGCAGCCAAGGGGAAGGGATGGGTGGCTACACCTTC